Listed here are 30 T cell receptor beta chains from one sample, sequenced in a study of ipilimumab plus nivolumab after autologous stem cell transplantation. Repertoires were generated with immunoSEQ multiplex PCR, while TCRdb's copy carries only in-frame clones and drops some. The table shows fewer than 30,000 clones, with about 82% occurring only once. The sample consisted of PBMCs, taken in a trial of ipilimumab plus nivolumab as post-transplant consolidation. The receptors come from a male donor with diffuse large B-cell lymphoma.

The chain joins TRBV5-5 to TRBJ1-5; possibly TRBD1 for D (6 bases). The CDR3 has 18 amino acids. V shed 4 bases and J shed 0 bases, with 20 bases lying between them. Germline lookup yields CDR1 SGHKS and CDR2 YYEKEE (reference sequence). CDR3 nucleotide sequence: TGTGCCAGCAGCGGGTCATGGGGGCTAGAGAATAGCAATCAGCCCCAGCATTTT. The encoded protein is CASSGSWGLENSNQPQHF.

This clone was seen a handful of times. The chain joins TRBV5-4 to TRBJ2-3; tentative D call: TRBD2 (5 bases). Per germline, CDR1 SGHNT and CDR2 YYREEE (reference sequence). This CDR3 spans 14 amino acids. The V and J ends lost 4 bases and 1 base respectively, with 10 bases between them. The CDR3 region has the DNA TGTGCCAGCAGCGCGGGTAGGCGCACAGATACGCAGTATTTT. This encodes CASSAGRRTDTQYF.

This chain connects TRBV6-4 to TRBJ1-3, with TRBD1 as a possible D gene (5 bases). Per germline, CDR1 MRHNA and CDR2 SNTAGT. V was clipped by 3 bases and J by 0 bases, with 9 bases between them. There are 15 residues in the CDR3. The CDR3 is CASSDGGDSGNTIYF. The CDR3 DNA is TGTGCCAGCAGTGATGGGGGGGACTCTGGAAACACCATATATTTT.

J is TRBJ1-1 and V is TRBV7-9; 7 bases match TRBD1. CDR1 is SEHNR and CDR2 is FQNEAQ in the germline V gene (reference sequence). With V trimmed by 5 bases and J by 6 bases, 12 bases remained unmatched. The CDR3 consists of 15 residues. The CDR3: CASSHTGTERPEAFF. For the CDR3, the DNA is TGTGCCAGCAGCCATACCGGGACAGAGAGGCCTGAAGCTTTCTTT.

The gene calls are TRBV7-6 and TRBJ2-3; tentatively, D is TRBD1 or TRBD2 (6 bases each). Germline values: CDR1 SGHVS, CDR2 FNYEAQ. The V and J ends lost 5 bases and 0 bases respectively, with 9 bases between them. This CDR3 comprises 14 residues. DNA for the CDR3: TGTGCCAGCAGCGGGGGGCACAGCACAGATACGCAGTATTTT. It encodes CASSGGHSTDTQYF.

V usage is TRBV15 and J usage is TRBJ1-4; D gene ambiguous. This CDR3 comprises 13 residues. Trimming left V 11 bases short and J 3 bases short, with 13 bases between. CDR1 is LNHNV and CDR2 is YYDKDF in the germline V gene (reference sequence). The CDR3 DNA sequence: TGTGCCTCGCAAAGGGAATCTAATGAAAAACTGTTTTTT. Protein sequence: CASQRESNEKLFF. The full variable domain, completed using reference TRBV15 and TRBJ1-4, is DAMVIQNPRYQVTQFGKPVTLSCSQTLNHNVMYWYQQKSSQAPKLLFHYYDKDFNNEADTPDNFQSRRPNTSFCFLDIRSPGLGDTAMYLCASQRESNEKLFFGSGTQLSVL.

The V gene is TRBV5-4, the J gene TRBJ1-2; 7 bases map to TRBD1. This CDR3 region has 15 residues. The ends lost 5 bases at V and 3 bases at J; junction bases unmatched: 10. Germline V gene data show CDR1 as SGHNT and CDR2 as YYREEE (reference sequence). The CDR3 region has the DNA TGTGCCAGCAGACAGGGGAGGATTAATGACTATGGCTACACCTTC. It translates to CASRQGRINDYGYTF. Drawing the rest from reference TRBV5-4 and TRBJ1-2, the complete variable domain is ETGVTQSPTHLIKTRGQQVTLRCSSQSGHNTVSWYQQALGQGPQFIFQYYREEENGRGNFPPRFSGLQFPNYSSELNVNALELDDSALYLCASRQGRINDYGYTFGSGTRLTVV.

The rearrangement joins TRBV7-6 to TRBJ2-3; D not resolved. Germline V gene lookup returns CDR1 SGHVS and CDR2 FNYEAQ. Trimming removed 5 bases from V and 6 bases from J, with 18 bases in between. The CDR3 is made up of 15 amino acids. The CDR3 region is CASSPSSRWADTQYF. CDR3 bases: TGTGCCAGCAGCCCAAGTTCACGGTGGGCGGATACGCAGTATTTT.

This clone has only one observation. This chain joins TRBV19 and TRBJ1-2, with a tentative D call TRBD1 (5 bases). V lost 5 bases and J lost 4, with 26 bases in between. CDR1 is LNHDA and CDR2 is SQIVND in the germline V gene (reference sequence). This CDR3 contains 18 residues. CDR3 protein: CASSGGGGRNSRGYGYTF. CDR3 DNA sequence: TGTGCCAGTAGTGGGGGTGGAGGGCGCAACTCCCGCGGCTATGGCTACACCTTC.

The CDR3 DNA reads as TGTGCCAGCAGCCCACAACAGGGGGCTAATGAAAAACTGTTTTTT. Translation: CASSPQQGANEKLFF. The genes are TRBV7-7 and TRBJ1-4; 8 nucleotides agree with TRBD1. The CDR3 spans 15 residues. With 5 bases clipped from V and 3 bases from J, the junction kept 5 bases outside the gene matches. Looked up from germline, CDR1 is SSHAT and CDR2 is FNYEAQ (reference sequence).

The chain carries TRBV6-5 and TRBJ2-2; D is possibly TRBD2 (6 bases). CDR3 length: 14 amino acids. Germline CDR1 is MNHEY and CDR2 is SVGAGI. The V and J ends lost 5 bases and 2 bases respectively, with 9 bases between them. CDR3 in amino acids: CASSGDSNTGELFF. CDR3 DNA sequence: TGTGCCAGCAGTGGGGACTCTAACACCGGGGAGCTGTTTTTT.

CDR3 residues: CASSPRGSGGADTQYF. The CDR3 coding sequence is TGTGCCAGTAGTCCCCGGGGGAGCGGGGGGGCAGATACGCAGTATTTT. This sequence joins TRBV19 and TRBJ2-3; 10 positions match TRBD2. This CDR3 has 16 residues. The trim removed 5 bases at V and 4 bases at J, leaving 9 bases unmatched. CDR1 and CDR2 (germline): LNHDA, SQIVND (reference sequence).

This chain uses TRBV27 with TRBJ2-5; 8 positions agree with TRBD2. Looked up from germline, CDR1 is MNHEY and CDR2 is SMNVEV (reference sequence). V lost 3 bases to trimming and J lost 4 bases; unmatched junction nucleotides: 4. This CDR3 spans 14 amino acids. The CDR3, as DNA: TGTGCCAGCAGTTTGCTCGGGGGGGGAGAGACCCAGTACTTC. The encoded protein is CASSLLGGGETQYF.

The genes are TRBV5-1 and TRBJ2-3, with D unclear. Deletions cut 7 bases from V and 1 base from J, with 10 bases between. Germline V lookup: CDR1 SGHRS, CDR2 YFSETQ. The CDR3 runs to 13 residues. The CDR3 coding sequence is TGCGCCAGCGGCCCTGACCGCACAGATACGCAGTATTTT. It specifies CASGPDRTDTQYF.

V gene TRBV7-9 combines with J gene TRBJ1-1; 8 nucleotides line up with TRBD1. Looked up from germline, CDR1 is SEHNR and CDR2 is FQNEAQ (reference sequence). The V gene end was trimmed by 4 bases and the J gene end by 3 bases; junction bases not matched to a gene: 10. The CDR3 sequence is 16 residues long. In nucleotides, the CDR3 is TGTGCCAGCAGCTACCTGACAGGGGTGGCGTACACTGAAGCTTTCTTT. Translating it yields CASSYLTGVAYTEAFF. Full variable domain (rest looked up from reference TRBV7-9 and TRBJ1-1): DTGVSQNPRHKITKRGQNVTFRCDPISEHNRLYWYRQTLGQGPEFLTYFQNEAQLEKSRLLSDRFSAERPKGSFSTLEIQRTEQGDSAMYLCASSYLTGVAYTEAFFGQGTRLTVV.

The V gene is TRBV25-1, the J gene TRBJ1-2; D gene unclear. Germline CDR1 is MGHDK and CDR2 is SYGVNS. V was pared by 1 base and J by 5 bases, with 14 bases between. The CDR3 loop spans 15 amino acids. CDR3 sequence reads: CASSESRGLGYGYTF. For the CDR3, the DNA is TGTGCCAGCAGTGAATCGAGAGGGTTGGGATATGGCTACACCTTC.

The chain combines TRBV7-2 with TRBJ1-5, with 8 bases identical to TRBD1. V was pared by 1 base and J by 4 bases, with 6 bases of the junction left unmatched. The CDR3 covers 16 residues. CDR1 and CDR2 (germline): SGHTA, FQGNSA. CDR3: CASSLGAGGGNQPQHF. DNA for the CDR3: TGTGCCAGCAGCTTAGGGGCAGGGGGCGGGAATCAGCCCCAGCATTTT. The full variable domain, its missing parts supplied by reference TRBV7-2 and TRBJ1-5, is GAGVSQSPSNKVTEKGKDVELRCDPISGHTALYWYRQSLGQGLEFLIYFQGNSAPDKSGLPSDRFSAERTGGSVSTLTIQRTQQEDSAVYLCASSLGAGGGNQPQHFGDGTRLSIL.

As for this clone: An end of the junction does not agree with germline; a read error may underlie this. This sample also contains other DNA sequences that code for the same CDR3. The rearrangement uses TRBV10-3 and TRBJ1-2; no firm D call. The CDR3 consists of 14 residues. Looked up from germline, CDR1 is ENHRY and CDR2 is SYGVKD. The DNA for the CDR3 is TGTGCCATCACAGACCCGCGCGTTAACTATGGTTACACCTTC. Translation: CAITDPRVNYGYTF.

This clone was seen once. The CDR3 loop reads CASSSSGGYNEQFF. The CDR3 nucleotides read TGTGCCAGCAGCTCTAGCGGGGGCTACAATGAGCAGTTCTTC. This chain uses TRBV7-9 with TRBJ2-1; 10 nucleotides match TRBD2. Per germline, CDR1 SEHNR and CDR2 FQNEAQ (reference sequence). CDR3 length: 14 amino acids. J was trimmed by 3 bases and V by 4 bases; bases with no gene match: 0.

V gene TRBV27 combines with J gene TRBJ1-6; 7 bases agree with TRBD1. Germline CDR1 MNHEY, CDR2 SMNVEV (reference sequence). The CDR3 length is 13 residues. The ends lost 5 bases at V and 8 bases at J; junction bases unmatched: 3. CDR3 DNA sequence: TGTGCCAGCAGTCAAACAGGGGATTCACCCCTCCACTTT. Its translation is CASSQTGDSPLHF.

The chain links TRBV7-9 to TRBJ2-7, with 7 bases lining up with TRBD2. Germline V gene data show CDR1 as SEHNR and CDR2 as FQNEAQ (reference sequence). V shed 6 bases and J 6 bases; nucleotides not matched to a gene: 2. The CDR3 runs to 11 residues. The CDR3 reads CASRRGFEQYF. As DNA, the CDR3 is TGTGCCAGCAGGCGGGGGTTCGAGCAGTACTTC.

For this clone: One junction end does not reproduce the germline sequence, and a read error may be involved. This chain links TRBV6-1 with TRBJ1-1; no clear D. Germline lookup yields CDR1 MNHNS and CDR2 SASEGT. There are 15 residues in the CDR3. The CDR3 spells CASSPSIWGGTAAFF. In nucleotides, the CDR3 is TGTGCCAGCAGTCCTTCTATATGGGGAGGCACTGCAGCTTTCTTT.

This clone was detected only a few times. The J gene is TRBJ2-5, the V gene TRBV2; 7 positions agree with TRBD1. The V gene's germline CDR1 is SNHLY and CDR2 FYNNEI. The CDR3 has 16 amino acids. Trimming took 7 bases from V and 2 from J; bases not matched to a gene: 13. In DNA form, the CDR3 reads TGTGCCAGCAACCGACAGGGTTGGTCCCGACAAGAGACCCAGTACTTC. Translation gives CASNRQGWSRQETQYF.

In DNA form, the CDR3 reads TGTGCCAGCTCACCTATCCGGCGAGAGACCCAGTACTTC. Amino acid sequence: CASSPIRRETQYF. V usage is TRBV18 and J usage is TRBJ2-5; D call uncertain. With 3 bases removed from V and 4 bases from J, the gap between germline ends came to 9 bases. The CDR3 is made up of 13 amino acids. CDR1 is KGHSH, CDR2 LQKENI, per germline.

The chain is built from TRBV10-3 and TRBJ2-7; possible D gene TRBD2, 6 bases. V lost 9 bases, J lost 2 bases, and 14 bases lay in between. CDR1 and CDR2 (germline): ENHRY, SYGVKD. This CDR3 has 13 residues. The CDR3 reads CAMSAGFTYEQYF. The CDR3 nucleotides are TGTGCCATGTCGGCGGGATTCACCTACGAGCAGTACTTC.

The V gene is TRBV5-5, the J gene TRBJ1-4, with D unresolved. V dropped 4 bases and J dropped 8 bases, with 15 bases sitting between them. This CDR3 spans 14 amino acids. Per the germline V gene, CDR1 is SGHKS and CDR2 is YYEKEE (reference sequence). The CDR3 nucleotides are TGTGCCAGCAGCCCACGCGCGAGTGAAGAAAAACTGTTTTTT. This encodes CASSPRASEEKLFF.

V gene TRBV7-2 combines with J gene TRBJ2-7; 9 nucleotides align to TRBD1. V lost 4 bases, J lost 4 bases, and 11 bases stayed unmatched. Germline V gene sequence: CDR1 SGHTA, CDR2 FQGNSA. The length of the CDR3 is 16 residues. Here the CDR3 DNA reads TGTGCCAGCAGCTCCAGGGGGGGTGGACAGGGGTACGAGCAGTACTTC. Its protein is CASSSRGGGQGYEQYF.

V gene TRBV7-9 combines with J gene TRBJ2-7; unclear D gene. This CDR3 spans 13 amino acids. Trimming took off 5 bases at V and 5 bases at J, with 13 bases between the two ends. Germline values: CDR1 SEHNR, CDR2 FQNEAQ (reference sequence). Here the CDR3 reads CASSLPGFNEQYF. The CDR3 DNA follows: TGTGCCAGCAGCCTCCCTGGGTTCAACGAGCAGTACTTC.

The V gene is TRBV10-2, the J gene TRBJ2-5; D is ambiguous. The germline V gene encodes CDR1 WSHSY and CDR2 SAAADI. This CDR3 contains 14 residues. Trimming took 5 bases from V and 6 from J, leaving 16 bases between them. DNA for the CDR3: TGCGCCAGCAGTCCTAATGGTTTGTACCAGACCCAGTACTTC. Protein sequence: CASSPNGLYQTQYF.

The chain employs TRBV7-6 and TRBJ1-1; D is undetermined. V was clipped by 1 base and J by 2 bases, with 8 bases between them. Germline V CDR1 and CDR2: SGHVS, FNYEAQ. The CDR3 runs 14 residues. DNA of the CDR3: TGTGCCAGCAGCTTAGTACCAGACAACACTGAAGCTTTCTTT. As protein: CASSLVPDNTEAFF. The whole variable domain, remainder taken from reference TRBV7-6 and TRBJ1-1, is GAGVSQSPRYKVTKRGQDVALRCDPISGHVSLYWYRQALGQGPEFLTYFNYEAQQDKSGLPNDRFSAERPEGSISTLTIQRTEQRDSAMYRCASSLVPDNTEAFFGQGTRLTVV.